Presented here are 18 T cell receptor beta chains from one specimen sequenced in a study of T cell clonality in common variable immunodeficiency. Findings of the study overall: Fewer deletions and N-nucleotide insertions were reportedly seen in common variable immunodeficiency TCR beta sequences.

These receptors' targets are unknown. Only in-frame clones appear in the TCRdb table, and some are missing; sequencing was by immunoSEQ multiplex PCR. The repertoire yields about 16,000 clones, none seen only once; the top ten contain around 15%. Material for sequencing was peripheral blood mononuclear cells. These receptors all come from a human donor with common variable immunodeficiency.

About this clone itself: The sequence runs out 3 residues before the end of the CDR3; the remainder is reconstructed from the germline J gene. V and J are TRBV18 and TRBJ2-7, with D hard to call. The V end was cut by 2 bases, the J end by 5 bases, with 7 bases between. Germline CDR1 and CDR2: KGHSH and LQKENI. The CDR3 sequence is 12 residues long. CDR3 protein: CASSPDRDEQYF. The covered CDR3 bases are TGTGCCAGCTCACCAGATAGAGACGAG.

This clone was recorded at least ten times. Read coverage stops 3 residues before the CDR3 terminus; the germline J gene supplies the remainder. The chain employs TRBV5-1 and TRBJ2-3, with 8 bases matching TRBD2. After removal of 2 bases from V and 2 bases from J, the junction contained 1 base not matched to a gene. The CDR3 spans 14 residues. Looked up from germline, CDR1 is SGHRS and CDR2 is YFSETQ. CDR3 region: CASSFSGTTDTQYF. The part of the CDR3 DNA that was read is TGCGCCAGCAGCTTTAGCGGGACCACAGATACG.

This clone was counted only a few times. The sequence runs out 3 residues before the end of the CDR3; the remainder is reconstructed from the germline J gene. This chain links TRBV18 with TRBJ2-5; TRBD1 matches at 7 bases. Trimming cost V 4 bases and J 2 bases; bases outside gene matches: 4. Per the germline V gene, CDR1 is KGHSH and CDR2 is LQKENI. This CDR3 comprises 14 residues. CDR3 loop: CASSRGTVQETQYF. The sequenced CDR3 bases are TGTGCCAGCTCACGGGGGACAGTACAAGAGACC.

This clone appeared a few times. The read ends 3 residues early relative to the CDR3; the germline J gene fills the gap. The chain recombines TRBV19 with TRBJ1-1; a weak D match, TRBD1 (6 bases). V was clipped by 3 bases and J by 5 bases, with 10 bases between them. Per the germline V gene, CDR1 is LNHDA and CDR2 is SQIVND (reference sequence). The CDR3 is 13 residues long. The part of the CDR3 DNA that was read is TGTGCCAGTAGTATGAACAGGGTTACTGAA. Translation gives CASSMNRVTE. The whole CDR3 sequence is CASSMNRVTEAFF.

Concerning this clone: The missing CDR3 end, 3 residues past where the read stops, is filled in from the germline J gene. The chain recombines TRBV6-2 or TRBV6-3 with TRBJ1-2; D is perhaps TRBD1 (6 bases). The germline V and J ends were trimmed by 6 bases and 0 bases, with 11 bases remaining between them. Germline assignment: CDR1 MNHEY and CDR2 SVGEGT. This CDR3 is built from 14 residues. The part of the CDR3 DNA that was read is TGTGCCAGCAGCGCAGGGGTCTCTAACTATGGC. Translation gives CASSAGVSNYG. The complete CDR3 protein is CASSAGVSNYGYTF.

Points on this clone: One end of the junction varies from germline; a read error may be responsible. Read sequence stops 3 residues before the CDR3 end, and the germline J gene provides the missing end. The chain is built from TRBV2 and TRBJ2-4; 7 bases agree with TRBD2. Germline V lookup: CDR1 SNHLY, CDR2 FYNNEI. CDR3 length: 14 amino acids. The covered CDR3 bases are TGTGCCAGCCGTGAAAGCGGGGTGAGAAACATT. Translation gives CASRESGVRNI. The complete CDR3 sequence is CASRESGVRNIQYF. Full variable domain (rest looked up from reference TRBV2 and TRBJ2-4): EPEVTQTPSHQVTQMGQEVILRCVPISNHLYFYWYRQILGQKVEFLVSFYNNEISEKSEIFDDQFSVERPDGSNFTLKIRSTKLEDSAMYFCASRESGVRNIQYFGAGTRLSVL.

This clone is deemed medium-sized. The CDR3 end falls 3 residues outside the read, so it is completed with the germline J gene. The chain recombines TRBV20-1 with TRBJ2-5, with 12 nucleotides matching TRBD1. This CDR3 is 14 amino acids long. Germline trimming cut 4 bases from V and 4 bases from J; bases unmatched to any gene: 4. Germline CDR1 DFQATT, CDR2 SNEGSKA (reference sequence). The DNA read from the CDR3 is TGCAGTGCTACCTGGGACAGGGGGCCAGAGACC. Translation gives CSATWDRGPET. The whole CDR3 protein reads CSATWDRGPETQYF.

The table lists this clone with many counts. The read ends 3 residues early relative to the CDR3; the germline J gene fills the gap. The chain has TRBV6-1 and TRBJ2-5; 7 bases match TRBD1. V trimming: 4 bases; J trimming: 4 bases; junction bases outside the gene matches: 6. The germline V gene encodes CDR1 MNHNS and CDR2 SASEGT. CDR3 size: 14 residues. The covered CDR3 bases are TGTGCCAGCAGTGCTGGGACAGCTTTAGAGACC. This encodes CASSAGTALET. The entire CDR3 protein is CASSAGTALETQYF.

This clone was seen many times. Read data end 3 residues before the CDR3 end; the end is taken from the germline J gene. The V gene is TRBV2, the J gene TRBJ1-2, with D possibly matching TRBD1 (6 bases). Germline assignment: CDR1 SNHLY and CDR2 FYNNEI. V shed 5 bases and J shed 4 bases, with 17 bases lying between them. The CDR3 runs to 15 residues. CDR3 DNA (partial): TGTGCCAGCAGTCCCACAGGGATGGGGGCCTATGGC. Residues: CASSPTGMGAYG. The complete CDR3 reads CASSPTGMGAYGYTF.

This clone was seen a handful of times. Read data end 3 residues before the CDR3 end; the end is taken from the germline J gene. The genes are TRBV5-5 and TRBJ1-6; 7 nucleotides agree with TRBD1. Germline assignment: CDR1 SGHKS and CDR2 YYEKEE (reference sequence). The V gene end was trimmed by 5 bases and the J gene end by 7 bases; junction bases not matched to a gene: 9. The CDR3 consists of 15 residues. The CDR3 sequence is CASSITGEYNSPLHF. The sequenced part of the CDR3 DNA is TGTGCCAGCAGTATTACAGGGGAATACAATTCACCC. Full variable domain (outside the CDR3, taken from reference TRBV5-5 and TRBJ1-6): DAGVTQSPTHLIKTRGQQVTLRCSPISGHKSVSWYQQVLGQGPQFIFQYYEKEERGRGNFPDRFSARQFPNYSSELNVNALLLGDSALYLCASSITGEYNSPLHFGNGTRLTVT.

Points on this clone: The read ends 3 residues before the CDR3 terminus; that terminus is restored from the germline J gene. This chain connects TRBV6-2 or TRBV6-3 to TRBJ2-7; tentative D call: TRBD2 (5 bases). The CDR3 runs to 12 residues. V was pared by 9 bases and J by 6 bases, with 15 bases between. CDR1 MNHEY and CDR2 SVGEGT come from the germline V gene. The CDR3 bases that were read are TGTGCCAGTAATGCGGCGGGTAGCGAG. Its translation: CASNAAGSE. The entire CDR3 sequence reads CASNAAGSEQYF.

To note about this clone: The CDR3 end lies 3 residues beyond the end of the read and is filled in from the germline J gene. The genes are TRBV23-1 and TRBJ1-1, with TRBD1 matching over 9 bases. TRBV23-1 is an open reading frame, and its role is uncertain. V trimming: 7 bases; J trimming: 0 bases; junction bases outside the gene matches: 9. The length of the CDR3 is 16 residues. The sequenced part of the CDR3 DNA is TGCGCCAGCACACGCGGGACAGGGCGGATGAACACTGAA. It encodes CASTRGTGRMNTE. The full CDR3 is CASTRGTGRMNTEAFF.

By share, this clone counts as medium-sized. The CDR3 end falls 3 residues outside the read, so it is completed with the germline J gene. This sequence joins TRBV5-4 and TRBJ1-1, with 8 positions matching TRBD1. CDR3 length equals 15 residues. Germline trimming cut 4 bases from V and 7 bases from J; bases unmatched to any gene: 12. CDR1 is SGHNT and CDR2 is YYREEE in the germline V gene (reference sequence). CDR3 DNA (partial): TGTGCCAGCAGCACCAAGACAGGGGCGCAAGGTGAA. The encoded protein is CASSTKTGAQGE. The entire CDR3 sequence reads CASSTKTGAQGEAFF.

This clone was seen only a few times. The read halts 3 residues ahead of the CDR3 end, with the missing end drawn from the germline J gene. The chain combines TRBV18 with TRBJ2-1, with 8 bases fitting TRBD2. With 3 bases clipped from V and 8 bases from J, the junction kept 12 bases outside the gene matches. The CDR3 runs 16 residues. Germline V gene data show CDR1 as KGHSH and CDR2 as LQKENI. The covered CDR3 bases are TGTGCCAGCTCACCTGTATCGGGGTCAGCGGGGGATGAG. Translating gives CASSPVSGSAGDE. From start to end, the CDR3 is CASSPVSGSAGDEQFF. The full variable domain, with the rest looked up from reference TRBV18 and TRBJ2-1, is NAGVMQNPRHLVRRRGQEARLRCSPMKGHSHVYWYRQLPEEGLKFMVYLQKENIIDESGMPKERFSAEFPKEGPSILRIQQVVRGDSAAYFCASSPVSGSAGDEQFFGPGTRLTVL.

This clone was counted at least ten times. The read terminates 3 residues ahead of where the CDR3 ends, so the germline J gene completes it. The chain is built from TRBV5-1 and TRBJ2-3, with TRBD1 as a possible D gene (5 bases). This CDR3 has 16 amino acids. The V end was cut by 3 bases, the J end by 2 bases, with 16 bases between. Germline V lookup: CDR1 SGHRS, CDR2 YFSETQ. CDR3 protein: CASSSAETEFTDTQYF. The DNA read from the CDR3 is TGCGCCAGCAGCTCCGCCGAGACAGAGTTCACAGATACG.

Comments on this clone: Read data end 3 residues before the CDR3 end; the end is taken from the germline J gene. The rearrangement joins TRBV19 to TRBJ2-3; D possibly corresponds to TRBD2 (6 bases). Between the trimmed V and J ends, which lost 5 bases and 1 base, there was a span of 16 bases. The germline V gene encodes CDR1 LNHDA and CDR2 SQIVND (reference sequence). CDR3 length: 16 amino acids. The part of the CDR3 DNA that was read is TGTGCCAGTAGTTCGGGTCTGACGGGGGGCACAGATACG. Translated, it gives CASSSGLTGGTDT. The full CDR3 reads CASSSGLTGGTDTQYF. Filled out from reference TRBV19 and TRBJ2-3, the complete variable domain reads DGGITQSPKYLFRKEGQNVTLSCEQNLNHDAMYWYRQDPGQGLRLIYYSQIVNDFQKGDIAEGYSVSREKKESFPLTVTSAQKNPTAFYLCASSSGLTGGTDTQYFGPGTRLTVL.

Concerning this clone itself: The read ends 3 residues shy of where the CDR3 ends; the end is completed using the germline J gene. The chain has TRBV18 and TRBJ1-5, with D perhaps matching TRBD1 (6 bases). Germline V gives CDR1 KGHSH, CDR2 LQKENI. V was clipped by 4 bases and J by 6 bases, with 22 bases between them. This CDR3 comprises 17 residues. The CDR3 is CASSLGGATGVAQPQHF. Incomplete CDR3 DNA: TGTGCCAGCTCACTGGGGGGGGCAACGGGGGTCGCTCAGCCC.

This clone was detected only a few times. The CDR3 goes on 3 residues after the read ends, and that part is filled in from the germline J gene. The chain uses TRBV18 and TRBJ2-1; 8 positions match TRBD1. V shed 0 bases, J shed 1 base, and the junction held 2 bases outside the gene matches. The germline CDR1 and CDR2 sequences are KGHSH and LQKENI. The CDR3 spans 16 residues. CDR3 amino acids: CASSPPRTGSYNEQFF. Incomplete CDR3 DNA: TGTGCCAGCTCACCACCTCGGACAGGGTCCTACAATGAG.